The T cell receptor (beta chain) described here comes from a study of siplizumab effects on memory and regulatory T cells. With regard to this clone: What it recognizes is unknown.

The germline V and J ends were trimmed by 0 bases and 2 bases, with 9 bases remaining between them. CDR1 and CDR2 (germline): SGHTS, YDEGEE. The CDR3 is made up of 14 amino acids. Measured with immunoSEQ multiplex PCR; TCRdb has only the in-frame clones, and not every one. The data show 100,000 to 120,000 clones, around nine tenths seen once. General study findings and limits: An assignable naive or memory phenotype was lacking in roughly 80-95% of proliferating CD4+ or CD8+ clones. The naive T cell population seemed more diverse than memory cells and seemed a major contributor to the alloresponse.

The chain is built from TRBV5-8 and TRBJ2-7; either TRBD1 or TRBD2 may fit D (5 bases each). Sequencing was performed on CD4+ T cells sorted from blood. This clonotype originated in a human donor in good health. CDR3 nucleotide sequence: TGTGCCAGCAGCTTGGGGGACGGTACCTACGAGCAGTACTTC. This translates into CASSLGDGTYEQYF.